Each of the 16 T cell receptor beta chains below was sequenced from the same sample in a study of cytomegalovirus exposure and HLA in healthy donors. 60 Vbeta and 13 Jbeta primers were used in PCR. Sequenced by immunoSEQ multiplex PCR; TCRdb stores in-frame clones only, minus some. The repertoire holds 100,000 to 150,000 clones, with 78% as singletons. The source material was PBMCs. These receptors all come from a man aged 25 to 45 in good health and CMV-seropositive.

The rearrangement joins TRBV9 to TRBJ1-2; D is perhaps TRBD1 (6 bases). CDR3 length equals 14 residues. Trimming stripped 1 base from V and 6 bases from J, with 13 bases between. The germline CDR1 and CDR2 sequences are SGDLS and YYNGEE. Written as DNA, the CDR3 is TGTGCCAGCAGCGTACAGGGGTCTTACCATGGCTACACCTTC. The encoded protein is CASSVQGSYHGYTF.

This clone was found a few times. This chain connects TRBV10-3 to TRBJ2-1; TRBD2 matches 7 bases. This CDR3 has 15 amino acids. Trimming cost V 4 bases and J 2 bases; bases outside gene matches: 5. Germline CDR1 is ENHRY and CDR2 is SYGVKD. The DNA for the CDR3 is TGTGCCATCAGTGTACTAGCGCCGACCTACAATGAGCAGTTCTTC. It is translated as CAISVLAPTYNEQFF.

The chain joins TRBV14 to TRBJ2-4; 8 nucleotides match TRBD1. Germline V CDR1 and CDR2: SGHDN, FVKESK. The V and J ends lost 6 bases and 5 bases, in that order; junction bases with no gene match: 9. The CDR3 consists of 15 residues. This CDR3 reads CASSRDRNTQNIQYF. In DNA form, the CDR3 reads TGTGCCAGCAGTCGGGACAGGAACACACAAAACATTCAGTACTTC.

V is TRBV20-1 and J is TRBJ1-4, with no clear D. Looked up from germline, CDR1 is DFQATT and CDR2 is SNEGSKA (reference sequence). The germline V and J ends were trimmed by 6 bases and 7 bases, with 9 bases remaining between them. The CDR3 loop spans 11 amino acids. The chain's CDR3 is CSASGSEKLFF. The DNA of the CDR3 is TGCAGTGCCTCAGGTAGTGAAAAACTGTTTTTT.

The CDR3 region is CASSFSGSNEQFF. As DNA, the CDR3 is TGTGCCAGCAGCTTCAGCGGGAGCAATGAGCAGTTCTTC. The chain uses TRBV5-4 and TRBJ2-1, with TRBD2 matching over 8 bases. The germline gives CDR1 SGHNT, CDR2 YYREEE (reference sequence). J lost 6 bases, V lost 2 bases, and 1 base had no gene match. The length of the CDR3 is 13 residues.

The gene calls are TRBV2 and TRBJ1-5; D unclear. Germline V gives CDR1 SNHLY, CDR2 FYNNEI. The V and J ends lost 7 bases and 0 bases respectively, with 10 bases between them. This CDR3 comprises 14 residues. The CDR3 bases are TGTGCCAGCACGGAGTTCAATAGCAATCAGCCCCAGCATTTT. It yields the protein CASTEFNSNQPQHF.

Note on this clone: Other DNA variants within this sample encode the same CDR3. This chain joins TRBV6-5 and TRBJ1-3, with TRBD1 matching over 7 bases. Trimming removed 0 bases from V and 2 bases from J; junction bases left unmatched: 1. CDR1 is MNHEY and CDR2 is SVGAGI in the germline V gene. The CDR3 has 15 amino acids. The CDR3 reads CASSYSQGAGNTIYF. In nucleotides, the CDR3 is TGTGCCAGCAGTTACTCTCAGGGGGCTGGAAACACCATATATTTT.

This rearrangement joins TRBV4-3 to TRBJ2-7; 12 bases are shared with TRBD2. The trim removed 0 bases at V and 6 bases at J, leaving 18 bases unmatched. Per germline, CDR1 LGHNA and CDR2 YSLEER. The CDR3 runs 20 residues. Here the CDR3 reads CASSQEIRRLAGGRSGEQYF. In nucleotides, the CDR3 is TGCGCCAGCAGCCAAGAGATTCGTAGGCTAGCGGGAGGGCGATCGGGCGAGCAGTACTTC.

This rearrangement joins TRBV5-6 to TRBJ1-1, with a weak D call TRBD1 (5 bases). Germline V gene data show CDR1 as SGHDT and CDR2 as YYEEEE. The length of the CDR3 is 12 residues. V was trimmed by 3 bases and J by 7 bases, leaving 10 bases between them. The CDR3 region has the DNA TGTGCCAGCAGCTCCGGACAAGATGAAGCTTTCTTT. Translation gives CASSSGQDEAFF.

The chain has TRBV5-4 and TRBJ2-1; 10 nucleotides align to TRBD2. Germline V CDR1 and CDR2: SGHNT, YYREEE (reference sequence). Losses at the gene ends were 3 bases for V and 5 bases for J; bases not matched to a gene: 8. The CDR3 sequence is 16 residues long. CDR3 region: CASSSGLAEGNNEQFF. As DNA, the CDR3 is TGTGCCAGCAGCTCAGGACTAGCGGAGGGGAACAATGAGCAGTTCTTC.

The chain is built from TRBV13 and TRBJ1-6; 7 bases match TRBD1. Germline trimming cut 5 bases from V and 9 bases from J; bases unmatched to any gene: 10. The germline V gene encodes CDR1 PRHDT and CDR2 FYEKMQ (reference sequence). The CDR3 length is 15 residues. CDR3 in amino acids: CASSTHLTGSSPLHF. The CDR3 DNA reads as TGTGCCAGCAGCACCCATCTGACAGGGAGTTCACCCCTCCACTTT.

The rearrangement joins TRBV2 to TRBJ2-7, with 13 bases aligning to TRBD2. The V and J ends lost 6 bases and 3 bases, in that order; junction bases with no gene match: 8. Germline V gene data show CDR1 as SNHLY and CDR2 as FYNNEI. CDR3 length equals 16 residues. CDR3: CASRAGLAGHYYEQYF. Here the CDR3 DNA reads TGTGCCAGCAGAGCGGGACTAGCGGGACACTACTACGAGCAGTACTTC.

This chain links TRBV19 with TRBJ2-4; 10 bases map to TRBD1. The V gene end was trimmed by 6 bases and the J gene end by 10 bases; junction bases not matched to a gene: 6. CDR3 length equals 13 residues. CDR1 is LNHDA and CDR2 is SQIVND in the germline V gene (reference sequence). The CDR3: CASSRDRGPIQYF. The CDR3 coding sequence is TGTGCCAGTAGCAGGGACAGGGGCCCTATTCAGTACTTC.

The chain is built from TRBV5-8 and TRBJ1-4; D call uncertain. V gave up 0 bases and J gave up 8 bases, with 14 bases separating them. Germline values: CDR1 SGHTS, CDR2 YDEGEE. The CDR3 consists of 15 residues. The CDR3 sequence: CASSLGTQPGEKLFF. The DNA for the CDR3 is TGTGCCAGCAGCTTGGGGACCCAACCGGGGGAAAAACTGTTTTTT.

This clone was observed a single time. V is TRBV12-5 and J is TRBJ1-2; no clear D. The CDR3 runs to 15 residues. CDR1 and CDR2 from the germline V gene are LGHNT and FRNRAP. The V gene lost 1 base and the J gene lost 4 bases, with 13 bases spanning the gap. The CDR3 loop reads CASGLDRSSVYGYTF. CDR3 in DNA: TGTGCTAGTGGTTTGGACAGAAGCTCGGTCTATGGCTACACCTTC. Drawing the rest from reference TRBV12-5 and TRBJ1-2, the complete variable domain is DARVTQTPRHKVTEMGQEVTMRCQPILGHNTVFWYRQTMMQGLELLAYFRNRAPLDDSGMPKDRFSAEMPDATLATLKIQPSEPRDSAVYFCASGLDRSSVYGYTFGSGTRLTVV.

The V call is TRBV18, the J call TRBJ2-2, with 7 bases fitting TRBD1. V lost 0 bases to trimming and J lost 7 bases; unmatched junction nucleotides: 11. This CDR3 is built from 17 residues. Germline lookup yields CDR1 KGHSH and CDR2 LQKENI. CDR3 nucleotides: TGTGCCAGCTCACCACCCGTACAGGGGAGCTATGTCGGGGAGCTGTTTTTT. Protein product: CASSPPVQGSYVGELFF.